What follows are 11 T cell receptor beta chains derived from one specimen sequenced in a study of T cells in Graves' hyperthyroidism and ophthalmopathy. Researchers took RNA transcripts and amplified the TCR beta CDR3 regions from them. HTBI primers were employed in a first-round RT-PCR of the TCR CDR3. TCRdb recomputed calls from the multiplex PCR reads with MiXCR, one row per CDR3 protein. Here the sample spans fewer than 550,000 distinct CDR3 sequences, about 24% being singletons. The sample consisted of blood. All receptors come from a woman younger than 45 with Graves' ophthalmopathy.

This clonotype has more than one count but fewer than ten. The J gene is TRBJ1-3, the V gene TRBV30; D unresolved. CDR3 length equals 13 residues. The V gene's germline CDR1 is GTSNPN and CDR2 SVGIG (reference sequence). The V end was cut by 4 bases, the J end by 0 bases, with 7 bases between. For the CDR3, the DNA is TGTGCCTGGAATCAGTACTCTGGAAACACCATATATTTT. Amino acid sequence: CAWNQYSGNTIYF.

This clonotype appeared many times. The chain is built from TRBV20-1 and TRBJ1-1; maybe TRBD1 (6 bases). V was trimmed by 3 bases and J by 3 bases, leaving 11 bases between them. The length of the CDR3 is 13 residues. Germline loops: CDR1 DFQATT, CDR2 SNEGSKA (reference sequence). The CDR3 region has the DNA TGCAGTGCTAGGGCAGGGGTGGACACTGAAGCTTTCTTT. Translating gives CSARAGVDTEAFF.

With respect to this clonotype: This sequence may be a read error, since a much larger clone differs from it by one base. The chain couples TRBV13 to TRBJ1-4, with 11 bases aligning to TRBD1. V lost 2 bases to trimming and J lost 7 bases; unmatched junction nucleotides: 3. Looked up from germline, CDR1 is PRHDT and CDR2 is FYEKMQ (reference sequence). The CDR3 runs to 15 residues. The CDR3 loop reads CASSLWTGGGEKLFF. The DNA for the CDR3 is TGTGCCAGCAGCTTATGGACAGGGGGCGGTGAAAAACTGTTTTTT.

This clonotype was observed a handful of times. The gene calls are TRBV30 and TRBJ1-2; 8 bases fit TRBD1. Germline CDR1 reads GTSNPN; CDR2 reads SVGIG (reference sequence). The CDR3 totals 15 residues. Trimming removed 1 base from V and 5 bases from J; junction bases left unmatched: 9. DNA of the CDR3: TGTGCCTGGAGTGAGGCAGGGGGCCTTTTATATGGCTACACCTTC. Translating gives CAWSEAGGLLYGYTF.

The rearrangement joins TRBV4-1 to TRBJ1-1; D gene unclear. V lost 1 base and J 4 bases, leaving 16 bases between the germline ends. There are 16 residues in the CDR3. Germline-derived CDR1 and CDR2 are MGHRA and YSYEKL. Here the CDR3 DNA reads TGCGCCAGCAGCCAAGCCGTTGGCCGTCGGAGCACTGAAGCTTTCTTT. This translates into CASSQAVGRRSTEAFF.

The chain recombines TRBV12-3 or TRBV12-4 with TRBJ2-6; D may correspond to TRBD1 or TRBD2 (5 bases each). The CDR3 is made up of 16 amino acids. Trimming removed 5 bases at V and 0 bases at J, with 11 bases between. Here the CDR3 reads CASSPGTRSGANVLTF. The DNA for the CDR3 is TGTGCCAGCAGTCCAGGGACGCGCTCTGGGGCCAACGTCCTGACTTTC.

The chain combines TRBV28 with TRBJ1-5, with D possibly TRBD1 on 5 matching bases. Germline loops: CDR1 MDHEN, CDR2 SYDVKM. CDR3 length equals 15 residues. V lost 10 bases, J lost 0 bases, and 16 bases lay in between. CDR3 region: CATSSGADSNQPQHF. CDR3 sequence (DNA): TGTGCCACCTCCTCCGGGGCCGATAGCAATCAGCCCCAGCATTTT.

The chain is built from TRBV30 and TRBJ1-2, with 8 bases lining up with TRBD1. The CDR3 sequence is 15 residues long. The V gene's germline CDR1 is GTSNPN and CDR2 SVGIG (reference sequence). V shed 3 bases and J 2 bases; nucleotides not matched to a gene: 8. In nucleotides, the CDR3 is TGTGCCTGGAGGCAGGGGGCGCAGGAGAACTATGGCTACACCTTC. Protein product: CAWRQGAQENYGYTF.

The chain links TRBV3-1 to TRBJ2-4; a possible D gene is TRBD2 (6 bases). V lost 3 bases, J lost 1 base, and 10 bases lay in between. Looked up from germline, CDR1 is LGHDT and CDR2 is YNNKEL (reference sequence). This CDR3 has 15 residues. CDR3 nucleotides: TGTGCCAGCAGCCAGACTAGTTACGCCAAAAACATTCAGTACTTC. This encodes CASSQTSYAKNIQYF.

The CDR3 bases are TGTGCCAGCAACTGGACGGACGGGGAGCTGTTTTTT. Translated, it gives CASNWTDGELFF. This chain uses TRBV12-3 or TRBV12-4 with TRBJ2-2; D ambiguous. Trimming took 7 bases from V and 7 from J, leaving 10 bases between them. The CDR3 has 12 amino acids.

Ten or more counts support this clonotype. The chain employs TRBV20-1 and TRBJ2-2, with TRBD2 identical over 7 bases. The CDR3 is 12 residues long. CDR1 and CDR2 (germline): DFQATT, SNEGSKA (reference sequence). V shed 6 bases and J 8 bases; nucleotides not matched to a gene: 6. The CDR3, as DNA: TGCAGTGCCATGGGAGGGTCGGGGGAGCTGTTTTTT. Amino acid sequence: CSAMGGSGELFF.